This passage covers 4 T cell receptor beta chains from one sample sequenced in a study of blood T cell repertoires in COVID-19. TCRdb's table, derived via immunoSEQ multiplex PCR, lists solely in-frame clones and lacks some. The repertoire consists of approximately 230,000 clones, with around 89% occurring once and the leading ten covering around 4%. Sequenced input: PBMCs or T cells enriched from blood (not recorded which). These TCRs come from a woman under 40 who had recovered from COVID-19.

The chain uses TRBV4-3 and TRBJ1-2, with D possibly matching TRBD1 (6 bases). V was pared by 2 bases and J by 8 bases, with 24 bases between. Germline V CDR1 and CDR2: LGHNA, YSLEER. This CDR3 is built from 17 residues. CDR3 region: CASSQSPGGGRGGGYTF. Written as DNA, the CDR3 is TGCGCCAGCAGCCAATCCCCGGGCGGGGGGCGCGGGGGAGGCTACACCTTC.

The V call is TRBV15, the J call TRBJ2-7; 8 bases map to TRBD1. Germline-derived CDR1 and CDR2 are LNHNV and YYDKDF (reference sequence). The trim removed 5 bases at V and 6 bases at J, leaving 9 bases unmatched. This CDR3 region has 14 residues. CDR3 nucleotide sequence: TGTGCCACCAGCCATGAGGACAGGGTGAGCGAGCAGTACTTC. Residues: CATSHEDRVSEQYF.

The chain has TRBV24-1 and TRBJ1-2; D may be TRBD1 (5 bases). The V gene lost 10 bases and the J gene lost 5 bases, with 16 bases spanning the gap. Germline V gene lookup returns CDR1 KGHDR and CDR2 SFDVKD. The CDR3 spans 13 residues. The CDR3 nucleotides are TGTGCCACTCAGCGGGGGTCGGCTTATGGCTACACCTTC. Protein product: CATQRGSAYGYTF.

This clone occurred once. The genes are TRBV10-3 and TRBJ2-1; TRBD2 agrees at 12 bases. With 6 bases clipped from V and 7 bases from J, the junction kept 13 bases outside the gene matches. CDR1 ENHRY and CDR2 SYGVKD come from the germline V gene. There are 17 residues in the CDR3. The CDR3 DNA is TGTGCCATCAGCGGAACTAGCGGGAGGCCCGGGGGGAATGAGCAGTTCTTC. It codes for CAISGTSGRPGGNEQFF.